This T cell receptor beta chain was found in a study of T-cell reconstitution after alpha-beta-depleted transplantation in children. V lost 1 base and J lost 2, with 14 bases in between. The CDR3 has 16 residues. CDR1 is SEHNR and CDR2 is FQNEAQ in the germline V gene (reference sequence). Preparation of the TCRbeta library involved a method that used unique molecular identifiers. TCRdb independently ran MiXCR on the PCR reads; one entry per CDR3 protein. There are about 540,000 distinct CDR3 sequences in the sample; around 17% occur only once, and 2.5% to 3.5% lies in the top ten. This specimen consisted of PBMCs from the stem cell graft donor, obtained from the stem cell graft. The rearrangement links TRBV7-9 to TRBJ1-1; no firm D call. The sequence derives from a human donor who donated a stem cell graft to a child with acute lymphoblastic leukemia. This chain's CDR3 is CASSLVDGVGNTEAFF. Here the CDR3 DNA reads TGTGCCAGCAGCTTAGTCGACGGGGTGGGTAACACTGAAGCTTTCTTT.